These 29 T cell receptor beta chains were all obtained from the same sample, sequenced in a study of blood T cell repertoires in COVID-19. Profiling relied on immunoSEQ multiplex PCR, and the TCRdb table lists in-frame clones only, not all of them. The sample comprises about 140,000 clones, under 80% of which are singletons, and approximately 14% rests with the top ten. Material: peripheral blood. These receptor sequences come from a man older than 75 with acute or convalescent COVID-19.

The V gene is TRBV3-1 (or the pseudogene TRBV3-2), the J gene TRBJ1-6, with D unresolved. CDR3 length: 17 amino acids. V was clipped by 4 bases and J by 0 bases, with 13 bases between them. Germline values: CDR1 LGHDT, CDR2 YNNKEL (reference sequence). CDR3 region: CASSLGVIRSYNSPLHF. CDR3 coding DNA: TGTGCCAGCAGCCTAGGAGTGATCCGCTCCTATAATTCACCCCTCCACTTT.

V is TRBV11-2 and J is TRBJ1-4, with D unresolved. Germline V gives CDR1 SGHAT, CDR2 FQNNGV. The CDR3 has 12 residues. V lost 4 bases to trimming and J lost 10 bases, with 10 bases between them. CDR3 coding DNA: TGTGCCAGCAGCTCCGATAGCGGAAAACTGTTTTTT. Translating it yields CASSSDSGKLFF.

The V call is TRBV7-2, the J call TRBJ2-3; no clear D gene. The length of the CDR3 is 17 residues. The V gene's germline CDR1 is SGHTA and CDR2 FQGNSA. V lost 1 base to trimming and J lost 0 bases, with 14 bases between them. In DNA, the CDR3 is TGTGCCAGCAGCTTAGGCTTACAGTCTCCTAGCACAGATACGCAGTATTTT. Protein: CASSLGLQSPSTDTQYF.

About this clone itself: Different DNA sequences within this sample yield the same CDR3. J is TRBJ1-2 and V is TRBV27; 9 bases match TRBD1. The J segment lost 4 bases and the V segment lost 6 bases, leaving 3 bases of the junction unmatched. Germline CDR1 reads MNHEY; CDR2 reads SMNVEV (reference sequence). There are 13 residues in the CDR3. This CDR3 is CASSGTGLYGYTF. Written as DNA, the CDR3 is TGTGCCAGCAGCGGGACAGGGCTCTATGGCTACACCTTC.

The rearrangement uses TRBV2 and TRBJ2-5; TRBD2 agrees at 8 bases. After removal of 2 bases from V and 7 bases from J, the junction contained 6 bases not matched to a gene. The CDR3 covers 14 residues. CDR1 and CDR2 from the germline V gene are SNHLY and FYNNEI. In DNA, the CDR3 is TGTGCCAGCAGTGAAAGCGGGGGCCATTGGACCCAGTACTTC. Protein product: CASSESGGHWTQYF.

V usage is TRBV19 and J usage is TRBJ2-7; 9 bases line up with TRBD1. The CDR3 has 14 amino acids. Germline V gene sequence: CDR1 LNHDA, CDR2 SQIVND (reference sequence). Losses at the gene ends were 6 bases for V and 3 bases for J; bases not matched to a gene: 6. The CDR3: CASRGLTGGYEQYF. The CDR3 DNA is TGTGCCAGTAGAGGTCTGACAGGGGGCTACGAGCAGTACTTC.

This clone was counted between two and nine times. The rearrangement links TRBV6-5 to TRBJ2-1; a weak D match, TRBD1 (6 bases). Germline V CDR1 and CDR2: MNHEY, SVGAGI. Trimming shortened V by 0 bases and J by 8 bases, and 14 bases separated the two germline ends. The CDR3 is made up of 15 amino acids. The CDR3 DNA reads as TGTGCCAGCAGTTACTCCCGCAGGGGAAGCGATGAGCAGTTCTTC. This codes for CASSYSRRGSDEQFF.

V and J are TRBV5-4 and TRBJ2-6; TRBD1 might be the D (5 bases). The germline V gene encodes CDR1 SGHNT and CDR2 YYREEE (reference sequence). V lost 1 base, J lost 2 bases, and 7 bases lay in between. This CDR3 is built from 15 residues. The CDR3 sequence: CASSLPGTGANVLTF. CDR3 in DNA: TGTGCCAGCAGCTTGCCAGGGACTGGGGCCAACGTCCTGACTTTC.

This clone was observed a handful of times. V is TRBV7-2 and J is TRBJ1-6; D gene uncertain. Germline lookup yields CDR1 SGHTA and CDR2 FQGNSA. V was trimmed by 7 bases and J by 6 bases, leaving 10 bases between them. CDR3 length equals 13 residues. The CDR3 DNA reads TGTGCCAGCACCTCCAACAGTAATTCACCCCTCCACTTT. Translated: CASTSNSNSPLHF.

The chain uses TRBV10-3 and TRBJ1-6; 8 bases agree with TRBD1. Germline-derived CDR1 and CDR2 are ENHRY and SYGVKD. Germline trimming cut 3 bases from V and 7 bases from J; bases unmatched to any gene: 5. The CDR3 spans 15 residues. CDR3 DNA: TGTGCCATCAGTGATCCGACAGGGGCCAATTCACCCCTCCACTTT. It yields the protein CAISDPTGANSPLHF.

The rearrangement joins TRBV28 to TRBJ2-3, with D hard to call. The CDR3 covers 12 residues. Germline V gene lookup returns CDR1 MDHEN and CDR2 SYDVKM. The V end lost 5 bases, the J end lost 6 bases, and 9 bases lay between the germline ends. The CDR3 DNA reads TGTGCCAGCAGTCCTCCTCGGGATACGCAGTATTTT. This gives the protein CASSPPRDTQYF.

V gene TRBV13 combines with J gene TRBJ2-3; 8 nucleotides agree with TRBD1. The V gene's germline CDR1 is PRHDT and CDR2 FYEKMQ (reference sequence). The V gene end was trimmed by 2 bases and the J gene end by 2 bases; junction bases not matched to a gene: 6. This CDR3 is built from 16 residues. CDR3 DNA: TGTGCCAGCAGCTTACGCACAGGGGGTTTCACAGATACGCAGTATTTT. Protein sequence: CASSLRTGGFTDTQYF. Looking up the rest from reference TRBV13 and TRBJ2-3 gives the full variable domain: AAGVIQSPRHLIKEKRETATLKCYPIPRHDTVYWYQQGPGQDPQFLISFYEKMQSDKGSIPDRFSAQQFSDYHSELNMSSLELGDSALYFCASSLRTGGFTDTQYFGPGTRLTVL.

As DNA, the CDR3 is TGTGCCAGCAGCCCGGGACAGGTGAGGGTTGAGCAGTTCTTC. The encoded protein is CASSPGQVRVEQFF. The chain recombines TRBV6-5 with TRBJ2-1, with 8 bases aligning to TRBD1. This CDR3 has 14 residues. J gave up 9 bases and V 6 bases, and 10 bases lay outside the gene matches. The germline CDR1 and CDR2 sequences are MNHEY and SVGAGI.

The V and J genes are TRBV29-1 and TRBJ1-4; 10 bases are a match to TRBD1. CDR3 size: 14 residues. The germline V gene encodes CDR1 SQVTM and CDR2 ANQGSEA. Unmatched junction bases numbered 9, after V lost 6 bases and J lost 8 bases. The CDR3 nucleotides are TGCAGCGTCCACCGACAGGGGGCAGGAGAAAAACTGTTTTTT. It translates to CSVHRQGAGEKLFF.

This rearrangement joins TRBV4-1 to TRBJ1-4, with a possible D match to TRBD1 (6 bases). The CDR3 is made up of 15 amino acids. CDR1 is MGHRA and CDR2 is YSYEKL in the germline V gene. Trimming shortened V by 2 bases and J by 5 bases, and 12 bases separated the two germline ends. The CDR3 is CASSQSGHGNEKLFF. The CDR3 bases are TGCGCCAGCAGCCAATCGGGACATGGGAATGAAAAACTGTTTTTT.

V usage is TRBV10-3 and J usage is TRBJ1-5; 8 bases fit TRBD1. Germline CDR1 ENHRY, CDR2 SYGVKD. The CDR3 contains 13 residues. V lost 6 bases and J lost 4; bases outside the gene matches: 2. This CDR3 is CAIRDRENQPQHF. CDR3 DNA: TGTGCCATCAGGGACAGGGAGAATCAGCCCCAGCATTTT.

This chain uses TRBV2 with TRBJ2-5; tentatively, D is TRBD2 (6 bases). Trimming shortened V by 7 bases and J by 5 bases, and 20 bases separated the two germline ends. The CDR3 sequence is 15 residues long. CDR1 is SNHLY, CDR2 FYNNEI, per germline. This CDR3 is CASTQGLGGAETQYF. DNA for the CDR3: TGTGCCAGCACCCAGGGTCTTGGCGGGGCGGAGACCCAGTACTTC.

This clone turned up a few times. The CDR3 DNA follows: TGTGCCAGCAGCTTGACAGGGGACAACGAGCAGTACTTC. This gives the protein CASSLTGDNEQYF. The chain employs TRBV2 and TRBJ2-7, with 8 bases lining up with TRBD1. CDR3 length equals 13 residues. V lost 6 bases, J lost 5 bases, and 6 bases stayed unmatched. Germline V gene sequence: CDR1 SNHLY, CDR2 FYNNEI.

The rearrangement uses TRBV9 and TRBJ2-5; 8 positions agree with TRBD1. Germline assignment: CDR1 SGDLS and CDR2 YYNGEE. The length of the CDR3 is 15 residues. Unmatched junction bases numbered 2, after V lost 0 bases and J lost 1 base. CDR3 coding DNA: TGTGCCAGCAGCGTAGGGACAGGGACCCAAGAGACCCAGTACTTC. Its translation is CASSVGTGTQETQYF.

The V gene is TRBV6-5, the J gene TRBJ1-2; possible D gene TRBD1, 6 bases. The germline CDR1 and CDR2 sequences are MNHEY and SVGAGI. CDR3 length: 15 amino acids. V lost 8 bases to trimming and J lost 4 bases, with 20 bases between them. The CDR3 DNA follows: TGTGCCAGCTCGTCGGGGGGGGCCAGCGGCTATGGCTACACCTTC. Residues: CASSSGGASGYGYTF.

The V gene is TRBV2, the J gene TRBJ1-1; tentatively, D is TRBD1 (5 bases). V gave up 6 bases and J gave up 6 bases, with 17 bases separating them. This CDR3 contains 14 residues. Per germline, CDR1 SNHLY and CDR2 FYNNEI. CDR3 loop: CASRELAGIPEAFF. CDR3 DNA sequence: TGTGCCAGCAGGGAATTAGCAGGGATACCTGAAGCTTTCTTT.

The sample holds one count of this clone. This rearrangement joins TRBV3-1 (or the pseudogene TRBV3-2) to TRBJ1-1; 7 nucleotides agree with TRBD1. The CDR3 is made up of 12 amino acids. Germline-derived CDR1 and CDR2 are LGHDT and YNNKEL (reference sequence). The J segment lost 8 bases and the V segment lost 4 bases, leaving 4 bases of the junction unmatched. The CDR3 region has the DNA TGTGCCAGCAGCCTAGGGACAGTCGAAGCTTTCTTT. This sequence encodes CASSLGTVEAFF.

In regard to this clone: Germline and junction disagree at one end, which may indicate a read error. The chain joins TRBV6-6 to TRBJ2-5; 12 bases are shared with TRBD2. Per germline, CDR1 MNHNY and CDR2 SVGAGI (reference sequence). This CDR3 spans 15 amino acids. CDR3 residues: CASSSDTSGGISMDF. The CDR3 DNA sequence: TGTGCCAGCAGTTCGGATACTAGCGGGGGGATAAGTATGGACTTC.

This clone was counted once. The gene calls are TRBV28 and TRBJ1-4, with D possibly TRBD1 on 6 matching bases. CDR3 length equals 15 residues. CDR1 and CDR2 (germline): MDHEN, SYDVKM. V dropped 5 bases and J dropped 4 bases, with 14 bases sitting between them. Here the CDR3 reads CASSPPTGFNEKLFF. In nucleotides, the CDR3 is TGTGCCAGCAGTCCACCGACAGGTTTTAATGAAAAACTGTTTTTT. Variable domain in full (rest from reference TRBV28 and TRBJ1-4): DVKVTQSSRYLVKRTGEKVFLECVQDMDHENMFWYRQDPGLGLRLIYFSYDVKMKEKGDIPEGYSVSREKKERFSLILESASTNQTSMYLCASSPPTGFNEKLFFGSGTQLSVL.

The chain recombines TRBV5-1 with TRBJ1-4; 7 bases align to TRBD1. Germline values: CDR1 SGHRS, CDR2 YFSETQ. V trimming: 0 bases; J trimming: 0 bases; junction bases outside the gene matches: 5. The CDR3 contains 17 residues. CDR3 sequence (DNA): TGCGCCAGCAGCTTGGGCAGGGGGGCTACAACTAATGAAAAACTGTTTTTT. Protein: CASSLGRGATTNEKLFF.

V gene TRBV14 combines with J gene TRBJ1-2; 8 bases are a match to TRBD1. J lost 12 bases, V lost 4 bases, and 7 bases had no gene match. Germline V gene lookup returns CDR1 SGHDN and CDR2 FVKESK. The CDR3 is made up of 12 amino acids. CDR3 DNA: TGTGCCAGCAGCCGAGGACAGGGAGGTAACACCTTC. This codes for CASSRGQGGNTF.

The rearrangement links TRBV6-2 or TRBV6-3 to TRBJ1-5; 7 bases map to TRBD1. From germline, CDR1 is MNHEY and CDR2 SVGEGT. The J segment lost 2 bases and the V segment lost 5 bases, leaving 3 bases of the junction unmatched. The CDR3 has 14 residues. The CDR3 sequence: CASSRQGGNQPQHF. The DNA of the CDR3 is TGTGCCAGCAGTCGCCAGGGGGGCAATCAGCCCCAGCATTTT.

The genes are TRBV4-2 and TRBJ1-1; unclear D gene. The CDR3 consists of 14 residues. CDR1 and CDR2 from the germline V gene are LGHNA and YNFKEQ. V was cut by 4 bases and J by 11 bases, with 20 bases left in between. CDR3 nucleotide sequence: TGTGCCAGCAGCCCGAGCCCCTTCTCGACGGGGGCTTTCTTT. It translates to CASSPSPFSTGAFF.

The chain has TRBV6-1 and TRBJ1-5; D uncertain. The ends were cut back, 3 bases at V and 0 bases at J, with 9 bases in the middle. Germline CDR1 is MNHNS and CDR2 is SASEGT. This CDR3 is 15 amino acids long. Here the CDR3 DNA reads TGTGCCAGCAGTGAGATGTTCAGTAGCAATCAGCCCCAGCATTTT. The encoded protein is CASSEMFSSNQPQHF.